Below, 18 T cell receptor beta chains from the same sample are listed, as sequenced in a study of blood T cell repertoires in COVID-19. TCRdb's table, derived via immunoSEQ multiplex PCR, lists solely in-frame clones and lacks some. This sample has 200,000 to 250,000 clones, with roughly 88% found just once. The sample comprised PBMCs or T cells enriched from blood (not recorded which). The receptor set was obtained from a woman between 45 and 60 years old who had recovered from COVID-19.

The gene calls are TRBV4-1 and TRBJ2-3; TRBD2 matches 12 bases. CDR1 MGHRA and CDR2 YSYEKL come from the germline V gene. The V and J ends lost 4 bases and 1 base, in that order; junction bases with no gene match: 3. This CDR3 is built from 16 residues. CDR3 residues: CASSLRLAGGTDTQYF. The CDR3 bases are TGCGCCAGCAGCCTTCGACTAGCGGGGGGCACAGATACGCAGTATTTT.

The chain recombines TRBV3-1 (or the pseudogene TRBV3-2) with TRBJ1-2, with D tentatively TRBD1 (5 bases). The CDR3 has 14 amino acids. V was pared by 4 bases and J by 2 bases, with 11 bases between. Germline values: CDR1 LGHDT, CDR2 YNNKEL (reference sequence). This CDR3 is CASSRLGGNYGYTF. CDR3 sequence (DNA): TGTGCCAGCAGCCGTCTCGGGGGGAACTATGGCTACACCTTC.

This clone was detected a few times. This chain joins TRBV4-3 and TRBJ2-6; 7 positions agree with TRBD2. V was clipped by 5 bases and J by 1 base; unmatched bases: 8. This CDR3 has 17 amino acids. Germline CDR1 is LGHNA and CDR2 is YSLEER. CDR3 residues: CASSYPTSSSGANVLTF. The DNA of the CDR3 is TGCGCCAGCAGCTACCCGACTAGCTCTTCTGGGGCCAACGTCCTGACTTTC.

This rearrangement joins TRBV9 to TRBJ2-3, with 11 bases identical to TRBD2. CDR1 is SGDLS and CDR2 is YYNGEE in the germline V gene. Trimming at V came to 2 bases and at J to 4 bases, leaving 3 bases not matched to a gene. The CDR3 contains 15 residues. The CDR3 protein is CASSVLGLAADTQYF. CDR3 DNA: TGTGCCAGCAGCGTCCTGGGACTAGCGGCAGATACGCAGTATTTT.

The chain employs TRBV29-1 and TRBJ2-5; 11 bases match TRBD2. The junction had 9 bases not matched to a gene; V was cut back by 8 bases and J by 7 bases. The germline V gene has CDR1 SQVTM and CDR2 ANQGSEA. The CDR3 covers 13 residues. The CDR3 nucleotides are TGCAGCTCGGAGACTAGCGGGATAGGGACCCAGTACTTC. This translates into CSSETSGIGTQYF.

V gene TRBV6-5 combines with J gene TRBJ1-2, with TRBD1 matching 11 bases. The V gene end was trimmed by 7 bases and the J gene end by 6 bases; junction bases not matched to a gene: 7. The CDR3 consists of 14 residues. Germline V gene data show CDR1 as MNHEY and CDR2 as SVGAGI. CDR3 region: CASNRGQGGHGYTF. The DNA for the CDR3 is TGTGCCAGCAATAGGGGACAGGGGGGTCATGGCTACACCTTC.

The chain links TRBV10-3 to TRBJ2-3; possible D gene TRBD1, 5 bases. CDR3 length: 15 amino acids. V lost 5 bases, J lost 5 bases, and 17 bases lay in between. Germline V gives CDR1 ENHRY, CDR2 SYGVKD. CDR3 loop: CAISFGATDEDTQYF. The CDR3 coding sequence is TGTGCCATCAGTTTTGGGGCCACCGACGAAGATACGCAGTATTTT.

The genes are TRBV7-2 and TRBJ1-2; no definite D call. Germline V gene sequence: CDR1 SGHTA, CDR2 FQGNSA. The germline V and J ends were trimmed by 1 base and 4 bases, with 16 bases remaining between them. The CDR3 is 16 residues long. Here the CDR3 DNA reads TGTGCCAGCAGCTTAGTAGCCCGCGCCCAAGGCTATGGCTACACCTTC. Amino acid sequence: CASSLVARAQGYGYTF.

V and J are TRBV7-9 and TRBJ2-5, with 10 positions matching TRBD1. The CDR3 runs 15 residues. Germline V gene lookup returns CDR1 SEHNR and CDR2 FQNEAQ (reference sequence). Trimming took 5 bases from V and 4 from J; bases not matched to a gene: 7. CDR3 amino acids: CASSPGDRGGETQYF. The CDR3 region has the DNA TGTGCCAGCAGCCCAGGGGACAGGGGTGGAGAGACCCAGTACTTC.

The rearrangement uses TRBV29-1 and TRBJ1-1; 7 bases agree with TRBD1. This CDR3 is built from 14 residues. Looked up from germline, CDR1 is SQVTM and CDR2 is ANQGSEA. Here the CDR3 reads CALWTDLGQTEAFF. The CDR3 region has the DNA TGCGCGCTATGGACAGATTTGGGACAGACTGAAGCTTTCTTT.

This sequence joins TRBV4-3 and TRBJ2-7, with D unclear. Trimming removed 5 bases from V and 2 bases from J, with 10 bases in between. Germline-derived CDR1 and CDR2 are LGHNA and YSLEER. The CDR3 length is 13 residues. CDR3 DNA: TGCGCCAGCAGCGTAAGTTCTACCTACGAGCAGTACTTC. Protein sequence: CASSVSSTYEQYF.

This clone was recorded a few times. The chain uses TRBV10-1 and TRBJ1-4; TRBD1 might be the D (6 bases). The CDR3 has 15 residues. The V gene lost 4 bases and the J gene lost 8 bases, with 17 bases spanning the gap. Germline assignment: CDR1 WNHNN and CDR2 SYGVQD (reference sequence). The CDR3 region is CASSGLQGGREKLFF. Here the CDR3 DNA reads TGCGCCAGCAGTGGGTTACAGGGCGGAAGGGAAAAACTGTTTTTT.

V gene TRBV12-3 or TRBV12-4 combines with J gene TRBJ1-2, with 7 bases lining up with TRBD1. Trimming at V came to 1 base and at J to 7 bases, leaving 3 bases not matched to a gene. The CDR3 runs to 13 residues. The CDR3: CASSLETGSGYTF. CDR3 nucleotide sequence: TGTGCCAGCAGTTTAGAGACAGGGTCTGGCTACACCTTC.

This chain connects TRBV18 to TRBJ2-7; TRBD2 might be the D (6 bases). Trimming took off 2 bases at V and 2 bases at J, with 13 bases between the two ends. Germline CDR1 KGHSH, CDR2 LQKENI. CDR3 size: 15 residues. CDR3 region: CASSPGGGTPYEQYF. CDR3 nucleotide sequence: TGTGCCAGCTCACCAGGTGGGGGGACCCCCTACGAGCAGTACTTC.

The V call is TRBV9, the J call TRBJ2-3; a weak D match, TRBD1 (5 bases). The ends were cut back, 4 bases at V and 3 bases at J, with 21 bases in the middle. The CDR3 consists of 17 residues. Germline CDR1 is SGDLS and CDR2 is YYNGEE. CDR3 protein: CASSTRTRINVTDTQYF. The CDR3 nucleotides read TGTGCCAGCAGCACAAGGACAAGGATAAACGTGACAGATACGCAGTATTTT.

This rearrangement joins TRBV7-9 to TRBJ2-7; TRBD1 matches 8 bases. Germline loops: CDR1 SEHNR, CDR2 FQNEAQ (reference sequence). The CDR3 runs to 14 residues. The V and J ends lost 3 bases and 3 bases, in that order; junction bases with no gene match: 4. In DNA form, the CDR3 reads TGTGCCAGCAGCTTCGGGACAGGAGTCTACGAGCAGTACTTC. Translated: CASSFGTGVYEQYF.

The chain couples TRBV6-5 to TRBJ1-1; D is unclear. The CDR3 spans 15 residues. The germline CDR1 and CDR2 sequences are MNHEY and SVGAGI. V lost 7 bases to trimming and J lost 5 bases, with 20 bases between them. The CDR3 reads CASTPEGAGRTEAFF. The CDR3 nucleotides are TGTGCCAGCACCCCAGAGGGTGCGGGTCGGACTGAAGCTTTCTTT.

The chain recombines TRBV5-1 with TRBJ1-4; a possible D gene is TRBD1 (6 bases). This CDR3 comprises 16 residues. With 4 bases removed from V and 5 bases from J, the gap between germline ends came to 18 bases. Germline V gene sequence: CDR1 SGHRS, CDR2 YFSETQ. CDR3 region: CASSLRTGGLNEKLFF. The CDR3 nucleotides are TGCGCCAGCAGCCTACGGACGGGGGGGCTCAATGAAAAACTGTTTTTT.